The next 9 T cell receptor beta chains were all read from a single sample in a study of cytomegalovirus exposure and HLA in healthy donors. Profiling relied on immunoSEQ multiplex PCR, and the TCRdb table lists in-frame clones only, not all of them. The data show 140,000 to 150,000 clones, approximately 88% seen once. Sequencing was done on a sample of PBMCs. These receptors were collected from a man aged 18-30 years in good health and CMV-seropositive.

V usage is TRBV11-2 and J usage is TRBJ2-2; 10 nucleotides align to TRBD2. Germline lookup yields CDR1 SGHAT and CDR2 FQNNGV. This CDR3 contains 17 residues. J gave up 0 bases and V 5 bases, and 6 bases lay outside the gene matches. CDR3: CASSPRTSGSNTGELFF. CDR3 sequence (DNA): TGTGCCAGCAGCCCGAGGACTAGCGGTTCGAACACCGGGGAGCTGTTTTTT.

With respect to this clone: The junction does not match germline at one end; this may be a read error. The V and J genes are TRBV19 and TRBJ2-5, with 7 positions matching TRBD1. This CDR3 has 14 amino acids. Germline CDR1 is LNHDA and CDR2 is SQIVND (reference sequence). The CDR3 DNA sequence: TGTGCCAGTGGTATTGGGGACAGACAAGAGACCCAGTACTTC. Protein product: CASGIGDRQETQYF. Using reference TRBV19 and TRBJ2-5 for the parts outside the CDR3, the full variable domain is DGGITQSPKYLFRKEGQNVTLSCEQNLNHDAMYWYRQDPGQGLRLIYYSQIVNDFQKGDIAEGYSVSREKKESFPLTVTSAQKNPTAFYLCASGIGDRQETQYFGPGTRLLVL.

The rearrangement joins TRBV27 to TRBJ1-5, with 8 bases identical to TRBD1. The V and J ends lost 6 bases and 2 bases, in that order; junction bases with no gene match: 15. Germline lookup yields CDR1 MNHEY and CDR2 SMNVEV (reference sequence). The CDR3 totals 18 residues. The CDR3 sequence is CASRPGTGRQRGNQPQHF. The CDR3 DNA follows: TGTGCCAGCAGACCCGGGACAGGCCGTCAGAGGGGCAATCAGCCCCAGCATTTT.

The V call is TRBV19, the J call TRBJ2-2; a possible D gene is TRBD1 (6 bases). Germline V CDR1 and CDR2: LNHDA, SQIVND (reference sequence). V was shortened by 3 bases and J by 1 base, with 9 bases between the two germline ends. CDR3 size: 15 residues. CDR3 loop: CASSMGQVNTGELFF. CDR3 DNA sequence: TGTGCCAGTAGTATGGGACAAGTGAACACCGGGGAGCTGTTTTTT.

This clone was seen a handful of times. The chain couples TRBV20-1 to TRBJ2-7; a weak D match, TRBD1 (5 bases). Germline V gene lookup returns CDR1 DFQATT and CDR2 SNEGSKA (reference sequence). The CDR3 is 9 amino acids. The V and J ends lost 8 bases and 6 bases respectively, with 8 bases between them. CDR3 sequence reads: CSWGAEQYF. CDR3 DNA: TGCAGTTGGGGCGCCGAGCAGTACTTC.

The chain combines TRBV6-4 with TRBJ2-1, with a tentative D call TRBD2 (6 bases). The CDR3 runs to 14 residues. Per germline, CDR1 MRHNA and CDR2 SNTAGT. The ends were cut back, 5 bases at V and 7 bases at J, with 15 bases in the middle. The CDR3 DNA is TGTGCCAGCAGTCTCCTCAGTGGGGGGAATGAGCAGTTCTTC. Protein sequence: CASSLLSGGNEQFF.

The V call is TRBV4-2, the J call TRBJ2-3, with 10 positions matching TRBD2. Germline CDR1 is LGHNA and CDR2 is YNFKEQ. This CDR3 region has 17 residues. The V segment lost 0 bases and the J segment 4 bases; nucleotides outside the gene matches: 7. CDR3 region: CASSQDLTAGGPDTQYF. The DNA for the CDR3 is TGTGCCAGCAGCCAAGATTTGACAGCGGGAGGGCCAGATACGCAGTATTTT.

This chain links TRBV2 with TRBJ1-1; 8 bases line up with TRBD1. The CDR3 covers 15 residues. CDR1 SNHLY and CDR2 FYNNEI come from the germline V gene. J gave up 5 bases and V 5 bases, and 10 bases lay outside the gene matches. Here the CDR3 reads CASSRLTGGGTEAFF. CDR3 DNA: TGTGCCAGCAGTCGTTTAACAGGGGGGGGGACTGAAGCTTTCTTT.

The chain recombines TRBV10-3 with TRBJ2-7; no clear D gene. V was trimmed by 2 bases and J by 3 bases, leaving 5 bases between them. Germline loops: CDR1 ENHRY, CDR2 SYGVKD. The CDR3 sequence is 12 residues long. CDR3 nucleotide sequence: TGTGCCATCAGTGAGCACAGCTACGAGCAGTACTTC. This translates into CAISEHSYEQYF.